This T cell receptor (beta chain) was recorded in a study of Graves' ophthalmopathy and Graves' hyperthyroidism. General study results and limits: Most expanded clonotypes in thyroid above 0.001 frequency also showed up in blood.

With respect to this clonotype: Its antigen remains unknown.

CDR3 regions of TCR beta were amplified from RNA transcripts. First-round RT-PCR employed HTBI primers, with a second-round multiplex PCR after it. One entry per CDR3 protein, called by TCRdb with MiXCR from the multiplex PCR reads. The data contain 650,000 to 800,000 distinct CDR3 sequences, under 50% of them singletons. V was pared by 6 bases and J by 0 bases, with 17 bases between. This CDR3 spans 16 amino acids. Having ophthalmopathy, the donors showed moderate-to-severe activity, CAS ≥3 and NOSPECS ≥4, with disease lasting under 3 months. Clinical symptoms, serum thyroxine, TRAb, thyroid ultrasound and orbital computed tomography determined diagnosis.

Sequencing input: peripheral blood. The sequence came from an adult man with Graves' ophthalmopathy. This sequence joins TRBV7-1 and TRBJ1-1; perhaps TRBD1 as D (6 bases). TRBV7-1 is an open reading frame, and its role is uncertain. The DNA for the CDR3 is TGTGCCAGCAGTCTCACTAGGGGACATATGAACACTGAAGCTTTCTTT. Amino acids: CASSLTRGHMNTEAFF.